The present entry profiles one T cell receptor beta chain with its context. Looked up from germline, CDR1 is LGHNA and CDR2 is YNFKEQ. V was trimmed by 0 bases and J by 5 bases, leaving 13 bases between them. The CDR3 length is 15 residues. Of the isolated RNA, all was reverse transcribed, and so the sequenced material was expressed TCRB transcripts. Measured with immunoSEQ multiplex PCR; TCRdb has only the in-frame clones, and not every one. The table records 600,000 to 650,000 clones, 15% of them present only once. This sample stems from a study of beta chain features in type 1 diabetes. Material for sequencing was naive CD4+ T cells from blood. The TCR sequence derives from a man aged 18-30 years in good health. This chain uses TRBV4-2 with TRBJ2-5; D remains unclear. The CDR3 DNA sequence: TGTGCCAGCAGCCAAGAAGGCGGCGTCGGTGAGACCCAGTACTTC. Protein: CASSQEGGVGETQYF.